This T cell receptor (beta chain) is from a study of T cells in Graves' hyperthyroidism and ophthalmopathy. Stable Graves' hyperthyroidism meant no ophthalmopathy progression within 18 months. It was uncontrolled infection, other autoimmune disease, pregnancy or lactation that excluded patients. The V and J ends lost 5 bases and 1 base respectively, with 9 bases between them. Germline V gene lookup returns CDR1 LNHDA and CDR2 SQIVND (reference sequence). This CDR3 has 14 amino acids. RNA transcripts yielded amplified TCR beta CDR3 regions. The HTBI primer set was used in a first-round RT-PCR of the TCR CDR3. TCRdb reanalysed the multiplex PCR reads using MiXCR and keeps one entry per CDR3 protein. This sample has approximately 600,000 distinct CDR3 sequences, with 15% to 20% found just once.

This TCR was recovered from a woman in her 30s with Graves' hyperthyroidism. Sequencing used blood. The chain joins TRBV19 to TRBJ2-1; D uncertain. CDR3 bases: TGTGCCAGTAGTGCCCGGGCGTCCTACAATGAGCAGTTCTTC. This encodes CASSARASYNEQFF.